This is a list of T cell receptor beta chains from one sample in a study of shared clonotypes between healthy human individuals. Sequenced by immunoSEQ multiplex PCR; TCRdb stores in-frame clones only, minus some. The sample lists approximately 2.3 million clones; 90% to 95% were seen once. Sequencing was performed on naive CD4+ T cells from PBMCs. Receptor source: a man aged 18 to 35 in good health. Some clones in this sample may be carry-over from other donors' samples. Each CDR3 is given with its conserved first and last residue. The D gene is left open where the match is weak. Only some rows state a clone size, as once, few, many or a class for expanded clones.

j_call	v_call	clone_size	d_call	cdr3_aa	cdr3_nt
TRBJ2-1	TRBV28	once	NA	CASSFSSVNNEQFF	TGTGCCAGCAGTTTTTCTAGCGTGAACAATGAGCAGTTCTTC
TRBJ2-7	TRBV7-9	once	NA	CASSPASVEQYF	TGTGCCAGCAGCCCGGCAAGTGTTGAGCAGTACTTC
TRBJ2-7	TRBV30	NA	TRBD2	CAWRGWTSGDYEQYF	TGTGCCTGGAGGGGGTGGACTAGCGGGGACTACGAGCAGTACTTC
TRBJ2-1	TRBV18	NA	NA	CASSPRNGYNEQFF	TGTGCCAGCTCGCCCCGGAATGGCTACAATGAGCAGTTCTTC
TRBJ2-1	TRBV6-1	NA	TRBD1	CASSEPGQGSNEQFF	TGTGCCAGCAGTGAACCGGGACAGGGGTCCAATGAGCAGTTCTTC
TRBJ2-7	TRBV6-1	once	NA	CASSEETLGQAYEQYF	TGTGCCAGCAGTGAAGAAACTTTGGGACAAGCCTACGAGCAGTACTTC
TRBJ1-1	TRBV18	few	TRBD1	CASSSDRDTEAFF	TGTGCCAGCTCCTCCGACAGGGACACTGAAGCTTTCTTT
TRBJ2-7	TRBV7-8	NA	TRBD1	CASSTRTQGVYEQYF	TGTGCCAGCAGCACAAGGACTCAGGGGGTCTACGAGCAGTACTTC
TRBJ2-5	TRBV11-2	NA	NA	CASSLEYRFLETQYF	TGTGCCAGCAGCTTAGAGTACAGGTTCCTGGAGACCCAGTACTTC
TRBJ2-7	TRBV2	NA	NA	CASSIVDSYEQYF	TGTGCCAGCAGTATAGTGGACAGCTACGAGCAGTACTTC
TRBJ2-7	TRBV2	once	NA	CASSLHSYEQYF	TGTGCCAGCAGCCTACATTCCTACGAGCAGTACTTC
TRBJ2-3	TRBV4-2	NA	NA	CASSHLRTGDTQYF	TGTGCCAGCAGCCATCTACGGACCGGAGATACGCAGTATTTT
TRBJ1-1	TRBV4-1	NA	NA	CASTATPLNTEAFF	TGCGCCAGCACCGCGACACCCTTGAACACTGAAGCTTTCTTT
TRBJ2-3	TRBV11-2	NA	NA	CASSLSRHTPPTDTQYF	TGTGCCAGCAGCTTAAGCCGCCACACACCTCCCACAGATACGCAGTATTTT
TRBJ2-1	TRBV28	NA	TRBD2	CASSDTSAIFYNEQFF	TGTGCCAGCAGTGACACTAGCGCAATATTCTACAATGAGCAGTTCTTC
TRBJ2-1	TRBV7-8	NA	TRBD1	CASGKTGGSYNEQFF	TGTGCCAGCGGCAAGACAGGGGGCTCCTACAATGAGCAGTTCTTC